This T cell receptor (beta chain) was identified during a study of T cell changes during pregnancy in multiple sclerosis (dated by TCRdb to between 2018 and 2020). About the investigation overall: Changes in the T cell repertoire over the course of pregnancy were examined in this study in women with multiple sclerosis.

Details on this clone: Which antigen it targets is not known. No clone much larger than this one lies a single base away; base qualities are absent.

The germline V gene (reference sequence) supplies CDR1 SEHNR and CDR2 FQNEAQ. V trim: 4 bases; J trim: 11 bases; unmatched bases: 7. From the cysteine up to the phenylalanine, the CDR3 has a length of 12 residues. CDR3 DNA only is kept here, 36 bases in frame from base 1. Libraries were prepared through the immunoSEQ multiplex PCR assay. This is the immuneACCESS table as TCRdb keeps it, with only in-frame sequences that have V and J called. A part of the clones is gone; compared with another copy, unresolved V genes explain less than half, and the rest is unexplained. The sample table contains some 60,000 clones; only one count was recorded for approximately 90% of them. The ten biggest clones cover roughly 3.6% of the sample.

The V and J genes are TRBV7-9 and TRBJ1-1, and 7 junctional nucleotides match TRBD1. The material was peripheral blood, obtained after pregnancy. The TCR sequence derives from a female donor in good health, enrolled as a control in a pregnancy study. The sequenced DNA: TGTGCCAGCAGCTCGAACAGGGGCGAGGCTTTCTTT. Its protein reads: CASSSNRGEAFF.